The 22 T cell receptor beta chains below come from one sample, sequenced in a study of T-cell memory formation after mild COVID-19. Each CDR3 protein is one row after TCRdb ran MiXCR on the 5' RACE reads. The table lists tens of thousands of distinct CDR3 sequences, around 17% of them singletons. Sample: PBMCs or a T cell subset sorted from them (not recorded which). All receptors derive from an adult woman who had mild COVID-19 (a few samples of this study predate the infection). Cell type and time point are not known.

This clonotype has a handful of counts. The rearrangement links TRBV4-3 to TRBJ2-3; tentative D call: TRBD2 (6 bases). The CDR3 is 17 amino acids. Deletions cut 1 base from V and 1 base from J, with 15 bases between. In germline, CDR1 is LGHNA, CDR2 YSLEER. Here the CDR3 reads CASSQGGLTFGTDTQYF. CDR3 DNA sequence: TGCGCCAGCAGCCAAGGTGGACTAACCTTCGGCACAGATACGCAGTATTTT.

The chain employs TRBV4-2 and TRBJ2-1; D is possibly TRBD1 or TRBD2 (5 bases each). The CDR3 consists of 13 residues. Germline V gene data show CDR1 as LGHNA and CDR2 as YNFKEQ. Trimming left V 8 bases short and J 6 bases short, with 14 bases between. The CDR3 region has the DNA TGTGCCAGCCGTAAGGGGACCCGCAATGAGCAGTTCTTC. It encodes CASRKGTRNEQFF.

The V call is TRBV7-9, the J call TRBJ1-2; D call uncertain. The CDR3 loop spans 14 amino acids. Germline V CDR1 and CDR2: SEHNR, FQNEAQ (reference sequence). Deletions cut 3 bases from V and 5 bases from J, with 13 bases between. The CDR3 protein is CASSFSMVLYGYTF. The CDR3 DNA reads TGTGCCAGCAGCTTTAGTATGGTCCTGTATGGCTACACCTTC. Complete variable domain (other parts from reference TRBV7-9 and TRBJ1-2): DTGVSQNPRHKITKRGQNVTFRCDPISEHNRLYWYRQTLGQGPEFLTYFQNEAQLEKSRLLSDRFSAERPKGSFSTLEIQRTEQGDSAMYLCASSFSMVLYGYTFGSGTRLTVV.

The chain uses TRBV20-1 and TRBJ2-1, with 7 bases lining up with TRBD2. In germline, CDR1 is DFQATT, CDR2 SNEGSKA (reference sequence). The CDR3 contains 15 residues. The V gene end was trimmed by 8 bases and the J gene end by 4 bases; junction bases not matched to a gene: 14. CDR3 nucleotides: TGCAGTACTGATCGGGGGGTAGGCGGTTACAATGAGCAGTTCTTC. Encoded protein: CSTDRGVGGYNEQFF.

This clonotype was observed a few times. This chain connects TRBV4-2 to TRBJ2-3; D is perhaps TRBD2 (7 bases). V was trimmed by 5 bases and J by 4 bases, leaving 19 bases between them. CDR3 size: 16 residues. In germline, CDR1 is LGHNA, CDR2 YNFKEQ. The CDR3, as DNA: TGTGCCAGCAGCTTCAAGGAGGGGGGGCCCTCAGATACGCAGTATTTT. Its protein is CASSFKEGGPSDTQYF.

The rearrangement joins TRBV9 to TRBJ1-2; D remains unclear. The CDR3 has 14 residues. V lost 0 bases and J lost 2, with 8 bases in between. In germline, CDR1 is SGDLS, CDR2 YYNGEE. CDR3: CASSVGTENYGYTF. The CDR3 coding sequence is TGTGCCAGCAGCGTAGGTACAGAGAACTATGGCTACACCTTC.

The chain couples TRBV12-3 or TRBV12-4 to TRBJ2-1; unclear D gene. The CDR3 contains 11 residues. V shed 2 bases and J shed 10 bases, with 6 bases lying between them. This CDR3 is CASSLSWEQFF. As DNA, the CDR3 is TGTGCCAGCAGTTTATCTTGGGAGCAGTTCTTC.

V is TRBV4-1 and J is TRBJ2-7, with 9 bases aligning to TRBD2. V dropped 4 bases and J dropped 3; count of bases not matched to a gene: 10. The CDR3 extends over 16 amino acids. Per the germline V gene, CDR1 is MGHRA and CDR2 is YSYEKL. In DNA form, the CDR3 reads TGCGCCAGCAGCCCACCCAGGGGAGCGGGGGGCTACGAGCAGTACTTC. This translates into CASSPPRGAGGYEQYF.

This chain joins TRBV20-1 and TRBJ2-5, with TRBD2 matching over 12 bases. J was trimmed by 3 bases and V by 3 bases; bases with no gene match: 8. CDR1 and CDR2 (germline): DFQATT, SNEGSKA (reference sequence). The CDR3 extends over 16 amino acids. The CDR3 region has the DNA TGCAGTGCTAGTATACTAGCGGGGGGCTTTAAAGAGACCCAGTACTTC. It translates to CSASILAGGFKETQYF.

V gene TRBV11-2 combines with J gene TRBJ2-5; D is possibly TRBD2 (6 bases). V lost 5 bases and J 7 bases, leaving 11 bases between the germline ends. The CDR3 has 12 amino acids. CDR1 SGHAT and CDR2 FQNNGV come from the germline V gene. The CDR3 spells CASSTYSGTQYF. For the CDR3, the DNA is TGTGCCAGCAGCACTTATAGCGGGACCCAGTACTTC.

V gene TRBV20-1 combines with J gene TRBJ1-2; TRBD1 might be the D (6 bases). The V gene's germline CDR1 is DFQATT and CDR2 SNEGSKA (reference sequence). The V end was cut by 3 bases, the J end by 4 bases, with 18 bases between. This CDR3 region has 15 residues. The CDR3 region is CSARENRATIYGYTF. In DNA, the CDR3 is TGCAGTGCTAGGGAGAACAGGGCCACCATCTATGGCTACACCTTC.

This clonotype has just a few counts. This rearrangement joins TRBV6-1 to TRBJ2-7, with 13 bases that match TRBD2. The CDR3 sequence is 17 residues long. CDR1 and CDR2 (germline): MNHNS, SASEGT. V shed 0 bases, J shed 4 bases, and the junction held 6 bases outside the gene matches. The CDR3 nucleotides are TGTGCCAGCAGTGAAGCTTTGACTAGCGGGAGGTTTTACGAGCAGTACTTC. Its protein product is CASSEALTSGRFYEQYF.

This clonotype occurred a few times. The chain recombines TRBV7-9 with TRBJ2-7; TRBD1 agrees at 9 bases. This CDR3 contains 17 residues. J was trimmed by 2 bases and V by 1 base; bases with no gene match: 9. The germline CDR1 and CDR2 sequences are SEHNR and FQNEAQ (reference sequence). The CDR3 DNA is TGTGCCAGCAGCTTAGAGGACAGGGGACCCAGTCCCTACGAGCAGTACTTC. This encodes CASSLEDRGPSPYEQYF.

CDR3 loop: CATSEPTDPGWTQYF. CDR3 sequence (DNA): TGTGCCACCAGTGAACCGACGGACCCAGGTTGGACCCAGTACTTC. The chain carries TRBV24-1 and TRBJ2-5; D not certain. CDR1 KGHDR and CDR2 SFDVKD come from the germline V gene. The CDR3 has 15 amino acids. The V end was cut by 4 bases, the J end by 7 bases, with 18 bases between.

This clonotype was observed a few times. This rearrangement joins TRBV9 to TRBJ2-7; possibly TRBD2 for D (6 bases). Germline assignment: CDR1 SGDLS and CDR2 YYNGEE. V lost 0 bases to trimming and J lost 1 base, with 11 bases between them. CDR3 length: 15 amino acids. CDR3 in DNA: TGTGCCAGCAGCGTAGCCGCCGGGACTTCCTACGAGCAGTACTTC. This encodes CASSVAAGTSYEQYF.

The chain couples TRBV7-8 to TRBJ1-2; 7 positions agree with TRBD1. The CDR3 has 13 residues. Germline V gives CDR1 SGHVS, CDR2 FQNEAQ. V dropped 5 bases and J dropped 6; count of bases not matched to a gene: 6. DNA of the CDR3: TGTGCCAGCAGCCCTTTTGACAGGGATGGCTACACCTTC. It codes for CASSPFDRDGYTF.

V and J are TRBV4-1 and TRBJ2-7; unclear D gene. CDR1 and CDR2 from the germline V gene are MGHRA and YSYEKL. V gave up 4 bases and J gave up 1 base, with 11 bases separating them. This CDR3 contains 14 residues. The CDR3: CASSPGHGSYEQYF. CDR3 nucleotides: TGCGCCAGCAGCCCAGGCCACGGGTCCTACGAGCAGTACTTC.

This clonotype was seen a handful of times. The chain couples TRBV12-3 or TRBV12-4 to TRBJ1-1, with a weak D call TRBD1 (5 bases). This CDR3 region has 18 residues. V was clipped by 5 bases and J by 3 bases, with 25 bases between them. The DNA of the CDR3 is TGTGCCAGCAGTACGACCTTCCCCGGGACCGACGGGGACACTGAAGCTTTCTTT. Protein product: CASSTTFPGTDGDTEAFF.

This clonotype has a single count. V is TRBV2 and J is TRBJ2-3; 9 nucleotides line up with TRBD1. Trimming at V came to 9 bases and at J to 2 bases, leaving 3 bases not matched to a gene. Germline-derived CDR1 and CDR2 are SNHLY and FYNNEI. This CDR3 spans 13 amino acids. This CDR3 is CASWDRATDTQYF. The CDR3 DNA follows: TGTGCCAGTTGGGACAGGGCCACAGATACGCAGTATTTT. Drawing the rest from reference TRBV2 and TRBJ2-3, the complete variable domain is EPEVTQTPSHQVTQMGQEVILRCVPISNHLYFYWYRQILGQKVEFLVSFYNNEISEKSEIFDDQFSVERPDGSNFTLKIRSTKLEDSAMYFCASWDRATDTQYFGPGTRLTVL.

V gene TRBV6-5 combines with J gene TRBJ2-6; perhaps D is TRBD1 or TRBD2 (5 bases each). There are 15 residues in the CDR3. V was trimmed by 5 bases and J by 12 bases, leaving 20 bases between them. Germline V gives CDR1 MNHEY, CDR2 SVGAGI. CDR3 sequence reads: CASSERLGRSSVLTF. In DNA form, the CDR3 reads TGTGCCAGCAGTGAAAGGCTGGGACGTAGTTCCGTCCTGACTTTC.

There are many counts of this clonotype. V and J are TRBV6-4 and TRBJ2-3; 11 bases agree with TRBD1. V lost 5 bases to trimming and J lost 1 base; unmatched junction nucleotides: 14. The CDR3 spans 19 residues. Germline CDR1 reads MRHNA; CDR2 reads SNTAGT. CDR3 nucleotides: TGTGCCAGCAGTCTAATCCCCTCCGGGACAGGGGGTGGCACAGATACGCAGTATTTT. Its translation is CASSLIPSGTGGGTDTQYF.

This clonotype was recorded a few times. V gene TRBV7-9 combines with J gene TRBJ2-3, with 8 positions matching TRBD2. CDR1 and CDR2 (germline): SEHNR, FQNEAQ (reference sequence). CDR3 length equals 19 residues. With V trimmed by 5 bases and J by 1 base, 17 bases remained unmatched. The CDR3 DNA sequence: TGTGCCAGCAGCCCCACTCAGGTGATAGCGGGGCTACGCACAGATACGCAGTATTTT. Translated: CASSPTQVIAGLRTDTQYF. Together with reference TRBV7-9 and TRBJ2-3, the CDR3 gives the full variable domain: DTGVSQNPRHKITKRGQNVTFRCDPISEHNRLYWYRQTLGQGPEFLTYFQNEAQLEKSRLLSDRFSAERPKGSFSTLEIQRTEQGDSAMYLCASSPTQVIAGLRTDTQYFGPGTRLTVL.